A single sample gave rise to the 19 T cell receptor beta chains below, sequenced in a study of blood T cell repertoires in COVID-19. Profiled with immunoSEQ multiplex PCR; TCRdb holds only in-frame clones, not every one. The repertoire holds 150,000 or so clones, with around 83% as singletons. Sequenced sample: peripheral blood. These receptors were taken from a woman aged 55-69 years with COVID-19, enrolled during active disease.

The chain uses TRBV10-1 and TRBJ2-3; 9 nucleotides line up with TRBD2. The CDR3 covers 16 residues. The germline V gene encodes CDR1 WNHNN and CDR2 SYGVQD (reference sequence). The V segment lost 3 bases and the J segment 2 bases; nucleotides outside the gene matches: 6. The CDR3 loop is CASSDTGLASTDTQYF. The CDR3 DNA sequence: TGCGCCAGCAGTGATACCGGACTAGCGTCCACAGATACGCAGTATTTT.

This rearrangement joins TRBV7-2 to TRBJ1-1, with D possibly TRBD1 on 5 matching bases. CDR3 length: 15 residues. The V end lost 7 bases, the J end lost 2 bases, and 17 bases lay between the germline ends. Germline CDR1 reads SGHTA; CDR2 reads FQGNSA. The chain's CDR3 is CASNKGGGVNTEAFF. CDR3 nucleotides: TGTGCCAGCAATAAGGGTGGGGGGGTCAACACTGAAGCTTTCTTT.

The CDR3, as DNA: TGTGCCAGCAGTGATCGACAGAGAATGTATAGCAATCAGCCCCAGCATTTT. Protein: CASSDRQRMYSNQPQHF. The J gene is TRBJ1-5, the V gene TRBV2, with TRBD1 as a possible D gene (5 bases). Germline assignment: CDR1 SNHLY and CDR2 FYNNEI. The CDR3 loop spans 17 amino acids. V gave up 3 bases and J gave up 0 bases, with 15 bases separating them.

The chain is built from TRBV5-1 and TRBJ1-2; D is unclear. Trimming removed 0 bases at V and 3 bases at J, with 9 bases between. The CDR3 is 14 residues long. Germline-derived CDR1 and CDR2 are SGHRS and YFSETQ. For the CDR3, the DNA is TGCGCCAGCAGCTTGGGGGTCGGGGACTATGGCTACACCTTC. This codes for CASSLGVGDYGYTF.

The DNA of the CDR3 is TGTGCCAGCAGTTACTCGAGGGGGTTACAGCCCCAGCATTTT. It encodes CASSYSRGLQPQHF. This chain connects TRBV6-2 or TRBV6-3 to TRBJ1-5; weak D call: TRBD1 (6 bases). The V end lost 0 bases, the J end lost 7 bases, and 10 bases lay between the germline ends. Germline V lookup: CDR1 MNHEY, CDR2 SVGEGT. This CDR3 is 14 amino acids long.

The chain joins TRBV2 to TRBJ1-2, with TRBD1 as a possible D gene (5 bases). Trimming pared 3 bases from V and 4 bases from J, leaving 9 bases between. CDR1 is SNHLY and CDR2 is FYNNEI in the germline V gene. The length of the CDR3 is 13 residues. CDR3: CASSDQGIYGYTF. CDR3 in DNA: TGTGCCAGCAGTGACCAGGGTATCTATGGCTACACCTTC.

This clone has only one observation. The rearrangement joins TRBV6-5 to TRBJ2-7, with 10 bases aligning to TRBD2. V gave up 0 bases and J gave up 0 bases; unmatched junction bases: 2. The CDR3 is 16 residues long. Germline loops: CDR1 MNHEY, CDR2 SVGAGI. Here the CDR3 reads CASSYSTSGPSYEQYF. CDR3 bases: TGTGCCAGCAGTTACTCGACTAGCGGGCCCTCCTACGAGCAGTACTTC.

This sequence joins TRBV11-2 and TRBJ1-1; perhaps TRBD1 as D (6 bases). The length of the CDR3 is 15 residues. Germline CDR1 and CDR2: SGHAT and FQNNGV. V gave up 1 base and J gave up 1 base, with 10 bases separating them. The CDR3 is CASSLVRGANTEAFF. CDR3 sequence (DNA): TGTGCCAGCAGCTTAGTCCGGGGGGCGAACACTGAAGCTTTCTTT.

The CDR3: CASRGQKDTEAFF. CDR3 DNA sequence: TGTGCCAGCAGGGGACAAAAGGACACTGAAGCTTTCTTT. This sequence joins TRBV11-3 and TRBJ1-1, with D tentatively TRBD1 (6 bases). Trimming removed 6 bases from V and 3 bases from J, with 11 bases in between. The CDR3 contains 13 residues. From germline, CDR1 is SGHNT and CDR2 YENEEA.

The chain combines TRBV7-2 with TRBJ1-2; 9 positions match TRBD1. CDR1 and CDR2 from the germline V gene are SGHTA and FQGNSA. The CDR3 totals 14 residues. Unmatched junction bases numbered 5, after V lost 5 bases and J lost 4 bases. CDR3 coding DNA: TGTGCCAGCAGCCAGGACAGGGGTGGCTATGGCTACACCTTC. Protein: CASSQDRGGYGYTF.

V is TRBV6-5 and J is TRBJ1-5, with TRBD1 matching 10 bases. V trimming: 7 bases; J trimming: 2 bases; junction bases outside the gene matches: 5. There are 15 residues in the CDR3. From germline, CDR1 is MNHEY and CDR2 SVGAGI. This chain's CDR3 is CASTRDRGGNQPQHF. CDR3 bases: TGTGCCAGCACCCGGGACAGGGGAGGCAATCAGCCCCAGCATTTT.

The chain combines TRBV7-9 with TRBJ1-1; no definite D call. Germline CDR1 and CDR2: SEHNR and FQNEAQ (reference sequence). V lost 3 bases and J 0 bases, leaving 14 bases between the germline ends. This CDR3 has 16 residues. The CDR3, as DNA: TGTGCCAGCAGCTTTTTCACCGAGGGCATGAACACTGAAGCTTTCTTT. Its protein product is CASSFFTEGMNTEAFF. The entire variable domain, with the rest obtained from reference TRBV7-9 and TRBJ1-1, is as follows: DTGVSQNPRHKITKRGQNVTFRCDPISEHNRLYWYRQTLGQGPEFLTYFQNEAQLEKSRLLSDRFSAERPKGSFSTLEIQRTEQGDSAMYLCASSFFTEGMNTEAFFGQGTRLTVV.

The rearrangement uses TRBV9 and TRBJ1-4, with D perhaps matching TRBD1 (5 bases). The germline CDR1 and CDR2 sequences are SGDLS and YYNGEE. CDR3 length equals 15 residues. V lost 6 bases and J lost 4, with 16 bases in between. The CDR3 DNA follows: TGTGCCAGCACCGTCCGGGGGGGTCTTAATGAAAAACTGTTTTTT. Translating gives CASTVRGGLNEKLFF.

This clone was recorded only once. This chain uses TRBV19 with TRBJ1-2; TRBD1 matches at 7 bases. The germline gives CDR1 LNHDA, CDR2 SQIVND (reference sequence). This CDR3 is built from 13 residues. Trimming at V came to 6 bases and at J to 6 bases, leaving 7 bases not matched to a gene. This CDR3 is CASRLYRGDGYTF. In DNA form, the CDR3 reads TGTGCCAGTAGGCTGTACAGGGGTGATGGCTACACCTTC.

CDR3 loop: CASSVASQASEAFF. The CDR3 coding sequence is TGTGCCAGCAGCGTAGCTTCCCAAGCATCTGAAGCTTTCTTT. The rearrangement joins TRBV9 to TRBJ1-1; D gene uncertain. The CDR3 spans 14 residues. V lost 0 bases, J lost 6 bases, and 12 bases lay in between. Per germline, CDR1 SGDLS and CDR2 YYNGEE.

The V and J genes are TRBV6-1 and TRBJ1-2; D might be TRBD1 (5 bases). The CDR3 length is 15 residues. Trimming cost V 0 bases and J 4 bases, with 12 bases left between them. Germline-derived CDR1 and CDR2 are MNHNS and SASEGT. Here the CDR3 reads CASSEAGGFGYGYTF. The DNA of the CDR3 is TGTGCCAGCAGTGAAGCGGGGGGATTCGGCTATGGCTACACCTTC.

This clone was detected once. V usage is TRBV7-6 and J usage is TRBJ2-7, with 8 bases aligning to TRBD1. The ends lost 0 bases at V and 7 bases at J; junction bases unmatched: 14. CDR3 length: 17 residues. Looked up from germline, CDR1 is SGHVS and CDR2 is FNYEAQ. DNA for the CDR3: TGTGCCAGCAGCTTAGCGAATCCCGGGACAGGCAGTAAAGAGCAGTACTTC. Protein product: CASSLANPGTGSKEQYF.

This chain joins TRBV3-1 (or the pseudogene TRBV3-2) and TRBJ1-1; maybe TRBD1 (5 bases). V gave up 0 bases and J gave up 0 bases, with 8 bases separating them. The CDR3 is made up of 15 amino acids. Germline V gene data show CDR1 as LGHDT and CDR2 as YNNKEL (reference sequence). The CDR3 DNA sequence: TGTGCCAGCAGCCAAGACAGGGCGGTGAACACTGAAGCTTTCTTT. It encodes CASSQDRAVNTEAFF.

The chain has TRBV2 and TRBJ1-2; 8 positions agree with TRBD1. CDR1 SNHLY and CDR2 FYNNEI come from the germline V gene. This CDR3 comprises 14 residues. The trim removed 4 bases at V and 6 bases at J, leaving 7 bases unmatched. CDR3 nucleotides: TGTGCCAGCAGTGGACCGGGACAGGAAGATGGCTACACCTTC. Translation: CASSGPGQEDGYTF.